Listed below are T cell receptor beta chains from one sample, sequenced in a study of T cells in Graves' hyperthyroidism and ophthalmopathy. TCRdb itself ran the multiplex PCR reads through MiXCR, one entry per CDR3 protein. The repertoire holds a few hundred thousand distinct CDR3 sequences, with about 14% as singletons. Specimen: blood. The receptor set was obtained from a woman aged 25-40 years with Graves' ophthalmopathy. CDR3s include the opening cysteine and the closing phenylalanine or tryptophan. Fields, in order: CDR3 protein, CDR3 DNA, clone size, V gene, D gene, J gene. The D gene is left open where the match is weak. Size is omitted from some rows. Given values are once, few, many or a class for expanded clones.

CASSVLGDEQFF | TGTGCCAGCAGTGTCTTGGGGGATGAGCAGTTCTTC | many | TRBV2 | . | TRBJ2-1
CASSEWGGQPQHF | TGTGCCAGCAGCGAGTGGGGGGGCCAGCCCCAGCATTTT | . | TRBV5-5 | . | TRBJ1-5
CASRPGTQNQPQHF | TGTGCCAGCAGACCCGGGACCCAGAACCAGCCCCAGCATTTT | many | TRBV12-3/TRBV12-4 | . | TRBJ1-5
CASSSRAGDNEQFF | TGTGCCAGCAGCAGCAGGGCGGGGGACAATGAGCAGTTCTTC | . | TRBV3-1 | TRBD2 | TRBJ2-1
CASRWLGGSTDTQYF | TGCGCCAGCAGATGGCTCGGGGGGAGCACAGATACGCAGTATTTT | few | TRBV5-1 | TRBD2 | TRBJ2-3
CASSVAGTFSEAQYF | TGTGCCAGCAGCGTAGCGGGGACGTTTTCAGAGGCCCAGTACTTC | . | TRBV9 | . | TRBJ2-5
CASSRGLGEQFF | TGTGCCAGCAGTCGGGGACTCGGAGAGCAGTTCTTC | . | TRBV12-3/TRBV12-4 | . | TRBJ2-1
CASSLARLAGENEQFF | TGCGCCAGCAGCTTGGCCCGACTAGCGGGGGAGAATGAGCAGTTCTTC | many | TRBV5-1 | TRBD2 | TRBJ2-1
CASRYRGELFF | TGTGCCAGCAGGTACCGCGGGGAGCTGTTTTTT | . | TRBV28 | . | TRBJ2-2
CSASWGAQTTEAFF | TGCAGTGCTAGTTGGGGGGCGCAAACCACTGAAGCTTTCTTT | many | TRBV20-1 | . | TRBJ1-1
CSANTDRGTMNTEAFF | TGCAGTGCTAATACGGACAGGGGAACCATGAACACTGAAGCTTTCTTT | . | TRBV20-1 | TRBD1 | TRBJ1-1
CASRDDRGNTEAFF | TGTGCCAGTAGAGACGACAGGGGGAACACTGAAGCTTTCTTT | . | TRBV19 | TRBD1 | TRBJ1-1
CSASEGGRYEQYF | TGCAGTGCTAGCGAAGGGGGAAGGTACGAGCAGTACTTC | many | TRBV20-1 | . | TRBJ2-7
CASSPLIGQGAGQFF | TGTGCCAGCAGCCCTCTAATAGGACAGGGGGCAGGGCAGTTCTTC | many | TRBV7-9 | TRBD1 | TRBJ2-1
CASGFSMNTEAFF | TGTGCCAGTGGATTCAGCATGAACACTGAAGCTTTCTTT | few | TRBV19 | . | TRBJ1-1
CASSDSGTSTDTQYF | TGTGCCAGCAGCGATAGCGGAACTAGCACAGATACGCAGTATTTT | many | TRBV9 | . | TRBJ2-3
CASSSTGIEAFF | TGTGCCAGTAGTTCGACCGGGATTGAAGCTTTCTTT | . | TRBV19 | . | TRBJ1-1
CASSLGYLGTGVSYEQYF | TGTGCCAGCAGCTTAGGATATTTGGGGACAGGAGTCTCCTACGAGCAGTACTTC | many | TRBV13 | TRBD1 | TRBJ2-7
CASSPTSGGTDTQYF | TGCGCCAGCAGCCCGACTAGCGGGGGCACAGATACGCAGTATTTT | many | TRBV6-1 | TRBD2 | TRBJ2-3
CASSSDRAYNQPQHF | TGTGCCAGCAGTTCCGACAGGGCTTACAATCAGCCCCAGCATTTT | . | TRBV7-9 | TRBD1 | TRBJ1-5
CASELGHILNREKLFF | TGTGCCAGCGAATTGGGACACATCCTCAACAGGGAAAAACTGTTTTTT | many | TRBV6-1 | . | TRBJ1-4
CASSYTWGHGQARNSPLHF | TGTGCCAGCAGTTACACTTGGGGCCACGGACAGGCCCGAAATTCACCCCTCCACTTT | . | TRBV6-5 | TRBD1 | TRBJ1-6
CASSLRDSGNTIYF | TGTGCCAGCAGTTTGCGGGATTCTGGAAACACCATATATTTT | . | TRBV12-3/TRBV12-4 | . | TRBJ1-3
CASRMTASYGYTF | TGTGCCAGCAGAATGACAGCTTCCTATGGCTACACCTTC | many | TRBV27 | . | TRBJ1-2
CASSPTTARNTEAFF | TGTGCCAGCAGCCCGACCACGGCCCGGAACACTGAAGCTTTCTTT | many | TRBV7-8 | . | TRBJ1-1
CASSLSGVVTEAFF | TGTGCCAGCAGCTTATCAGGGGTAGTTACTGAAGCTTTCTTT | many | TRBV7-3 | . | TRBJ1-1
CASRERDAVADTQYF | TGTGCCAGCAGAGAACGGGACGCGGTCGCAGATACGCAGTATTTT | few | TRBV6-1 | . | TRBJ2-3
CASSGRGNTIYF | TGTGCCAGCAGTGGTAGAGGAAACACCATATATTTT | few | TRBV2 | . | TRBJ1-3
CATSDPSIAGARGVGEQFF | TGTGCCACCAGTGATCCCTCAATCGCGGGGGCCCGTGGGGTTGGTGAGCAGTTCTTC | many | TRBV24-1 | . | TRBJ2-1
CASTPGVRYNEQFF | TGCGCCAGCACCCCTGGGGTGCGTTACAATGAGCAGTTCTTC | many | TRBV5-1 | . | TRBJ2-1
CATSRVAGGYNEQFF | TGTGCCACCAGCAGAGTGGCGGGGGGTTACAATGAGCAGTTCTTC | . | TRBV15 | TRBD2 | TRBJ2-1
CSAPQISRNEQFF | TGCAGTGCCCCCCAAATATCCCGCAATGAGCAGTTCTTC | many | TRBV20-1 | . | TRBJ2-1
CASKKDRGLWGYGYTF | TGTGCCAGCAAAAAGGACAGGGGGCTTTGGGGCTATGGCTACACCTTC | . | TRBV2 | TRBD1 | TRBJ1-2